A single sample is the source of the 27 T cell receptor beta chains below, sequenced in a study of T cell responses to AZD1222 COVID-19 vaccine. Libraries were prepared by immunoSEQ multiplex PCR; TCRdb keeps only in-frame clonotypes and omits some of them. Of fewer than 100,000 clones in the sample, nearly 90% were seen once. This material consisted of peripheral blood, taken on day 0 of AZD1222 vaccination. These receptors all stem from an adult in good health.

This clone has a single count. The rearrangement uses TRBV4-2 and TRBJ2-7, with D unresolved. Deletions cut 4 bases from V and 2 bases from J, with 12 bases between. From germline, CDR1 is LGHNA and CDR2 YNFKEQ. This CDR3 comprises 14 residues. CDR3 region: CASSPRRETYEQYF. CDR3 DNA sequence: TGTGCCAGCAGCCCTAGAAGGGAAACCTACGAGCAGTACTTC.

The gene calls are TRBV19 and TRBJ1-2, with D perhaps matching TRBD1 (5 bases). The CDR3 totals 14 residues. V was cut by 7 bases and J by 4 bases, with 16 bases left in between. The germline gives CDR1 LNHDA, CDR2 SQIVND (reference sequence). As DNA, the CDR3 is TGTGCCAGTACTCCCAGGGCCGGTCTCTATGGCTACACCTTC. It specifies CASTPRAGLYGYTF. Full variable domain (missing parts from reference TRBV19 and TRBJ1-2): DGGITQSPKYLFRKEGQNVTLSCEQNLNHDAMYWYRQDPGQGLRLIYYSQIVNDFQKGDIAEGYSVSREKKESFPLTVTSAQKNPTAFYLCASTPRAGLYGYTFGSGTRLTVV.

The CDR3 DNA is TGTGCCACCAGCAGAGATAGACTCGATAATGAAAAACTGTTTTTT. Amino acid sequence: CATSRDRLDNEKLFF. The chain uses TRBV15 and TRBJ1-4; D is unresolved. CDR1 and CDR2 (germline): LNHNV, YYDKDF (reference sequence). V dropped 0 bases and J dropped 4 bases, with 9 bases sitting between them. CDR3 length: 15 amino acids.

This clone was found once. CDR3 sequence: CASSPRGQGQPQHF. CDR3 bases: TGTGCCAGCTCACCAAGGGGACAAGGTCAGCCCCAGCATTTT. This chain connects TRBV18 to TRBJ1-5, with a tentative D call TRBD1 (6 bases). The CDR3 is made up of 14 amino acids. CDR1 is KGHSH and CDR2 is LQKENI in the germline V gene. Trimming shortened V by 2 bases and J by 6 bases, and 11 bases separated the two germline ends.

DNA for the CDR3: TGTGCCAGCCTCCTCCGACAGGGGGCCTACGAGCAGTACTTC. Its translation: CASLLRQGAYEQYF. The genes are TRBV7-6 and TRBJ2-7; TRBD1 matches at 9 bases. The J segment lost 2 bases and the V segment lost 8 bases, leaving 7 bases of the junction unmatched. CDR1 and CDR2 from the germline V gene are SGHVS and FNYEAQ. The CDR3 length is 14 residues.

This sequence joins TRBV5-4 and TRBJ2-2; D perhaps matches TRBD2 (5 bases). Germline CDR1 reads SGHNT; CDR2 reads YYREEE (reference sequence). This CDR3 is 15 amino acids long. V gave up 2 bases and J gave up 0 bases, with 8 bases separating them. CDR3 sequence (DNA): TGTGCCAGCAGCTTAGAGGGTACGAACACCGGGGAGCTGTTTTTT. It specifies CASSLEGTNTGELFF. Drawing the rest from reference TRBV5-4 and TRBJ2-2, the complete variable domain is ETGVTQSPTHLIKTRGQQVTLRCSSQSGHNTVSWYQQALGQGPQFIFQYYREEENGRGNFPPRFSGLQFPNYSSELNVNALELDDSALYLCASSLEGTNTGELFFGEGSRLTVL.

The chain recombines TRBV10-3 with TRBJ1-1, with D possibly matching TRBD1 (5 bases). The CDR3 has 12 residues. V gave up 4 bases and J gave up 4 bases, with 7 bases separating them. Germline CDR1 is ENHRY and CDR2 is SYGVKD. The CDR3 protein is CAISGTSTEAFF. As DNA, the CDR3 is TGTGCCATCAGTGGGACAAGCACTGAAGCTTTCTTT.

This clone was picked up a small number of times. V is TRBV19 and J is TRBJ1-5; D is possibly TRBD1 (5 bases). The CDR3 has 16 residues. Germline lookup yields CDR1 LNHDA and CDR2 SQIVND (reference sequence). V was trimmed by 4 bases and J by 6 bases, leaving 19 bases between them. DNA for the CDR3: TGTGCCAGTAGTAGATACTCGCAGGGTATGGGTCAGCCCCAGCATTTT. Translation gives CASSRYSQGMGQPQHF.

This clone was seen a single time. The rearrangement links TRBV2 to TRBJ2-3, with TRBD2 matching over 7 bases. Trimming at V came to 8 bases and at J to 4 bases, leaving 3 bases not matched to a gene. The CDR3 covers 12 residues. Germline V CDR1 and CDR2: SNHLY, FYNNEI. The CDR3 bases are TGTGCCAGCGCGGGGGTCTCAGATACGCAGTATTTT. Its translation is CASAGVSDTQYF.

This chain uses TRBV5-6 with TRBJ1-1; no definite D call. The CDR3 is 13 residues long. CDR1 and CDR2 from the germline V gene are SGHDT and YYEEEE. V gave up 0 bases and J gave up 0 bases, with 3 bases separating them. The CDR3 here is CASSLELNTEAFF. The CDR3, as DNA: TGTGCCAGCAGCTTGGAATTGAACACTGAAGCTTTCTTT.

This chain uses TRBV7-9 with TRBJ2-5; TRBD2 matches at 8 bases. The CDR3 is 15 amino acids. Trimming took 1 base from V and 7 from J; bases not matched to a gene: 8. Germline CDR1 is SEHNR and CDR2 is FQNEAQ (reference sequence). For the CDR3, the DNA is TGTGCCAGCAGCTTAGTTACAGCGGGGGTGGTGACCCAGTACTTC. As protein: CASSLVTAGVVTQYF. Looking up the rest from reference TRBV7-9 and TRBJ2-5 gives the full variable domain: DTGVSQNPRHKITKRGQNVTFRCDPISEHNRLYWYRQTLGQGPEFLTYFQNEAQLEKSRLLSDRFSAERPKGSFSTLEIQRTEQGDSAMYLCASSLVTAGVVTQYFGPGTRLLVL.

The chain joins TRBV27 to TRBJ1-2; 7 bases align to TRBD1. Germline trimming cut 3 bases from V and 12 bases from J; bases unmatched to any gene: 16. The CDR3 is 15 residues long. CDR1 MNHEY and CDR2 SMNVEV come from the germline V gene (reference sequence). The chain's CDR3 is CASSFSNRDRRGDTF. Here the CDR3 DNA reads TGTGCCAGCAGTTTCTCAAACCGGGACAGAAGGGGGGACACCTTC.

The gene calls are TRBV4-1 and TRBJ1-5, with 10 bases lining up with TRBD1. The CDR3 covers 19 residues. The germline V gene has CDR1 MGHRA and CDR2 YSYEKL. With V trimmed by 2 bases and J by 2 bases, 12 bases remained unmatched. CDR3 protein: CASSQLPGQGWIGNQPQHF. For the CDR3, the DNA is TGCGCCAGCAGCCAACTACCGGGACAGGGGTGGATTGGCAATCAGCCCCAGCATTTT.

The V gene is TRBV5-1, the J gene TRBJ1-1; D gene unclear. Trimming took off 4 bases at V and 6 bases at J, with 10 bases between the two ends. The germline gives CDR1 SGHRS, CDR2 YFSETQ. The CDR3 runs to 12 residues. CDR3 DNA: TGCGCCAGCAGCCCGTTAGGGCCTGAAGCTTTCTTT. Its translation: CASSPLGPEAFF. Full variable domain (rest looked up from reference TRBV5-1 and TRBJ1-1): KAGVTQTPRYLIKTRGQQVTLSCSPISGHRSVSWYQQTPGQGLQFLFEYFSETQRNKGNFPGRFSGRQFSNSRSEMNVSTLELGDSALYLCASSPLGPEAFFGQGTRLTVV.

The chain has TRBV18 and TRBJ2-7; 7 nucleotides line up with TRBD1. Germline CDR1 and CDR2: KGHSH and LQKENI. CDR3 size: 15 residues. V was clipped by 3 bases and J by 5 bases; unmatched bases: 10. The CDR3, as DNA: TGTGCCAGCTCACCCCCCGGACAGGACGACCACGAGCAGTACTTC. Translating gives CASSPPGQDDHEQYF.

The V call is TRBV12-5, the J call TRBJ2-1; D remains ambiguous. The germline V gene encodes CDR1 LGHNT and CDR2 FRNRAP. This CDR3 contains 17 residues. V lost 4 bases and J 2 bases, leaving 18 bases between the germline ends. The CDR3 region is CASGWSPAANPYNEQFF. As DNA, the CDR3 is TGTGCTAGTGGTTGGTCCCCCGCAGCCAATCCCTACAATGAGCAGTTCTTC. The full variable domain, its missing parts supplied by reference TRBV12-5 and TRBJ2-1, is DARVTQTPRHKVTEMGQEVTMRCQPILGHNTVFWYRQTMMQGLELLAYFRNRAPLDDSGMPKDRFSAEMPDATLATLKIQPSEPRDSAVYFCASGWSPAANPYNEQFFGPGTRLTVL.

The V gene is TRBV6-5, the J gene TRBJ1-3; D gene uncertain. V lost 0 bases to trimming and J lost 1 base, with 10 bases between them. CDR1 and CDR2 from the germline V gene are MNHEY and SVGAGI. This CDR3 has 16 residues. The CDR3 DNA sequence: TGTGCCAGCAGTTACTCTTCCGATATGTCTGGAAACACCATATATTTT. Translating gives CASSYSSDMSGNTIYF.

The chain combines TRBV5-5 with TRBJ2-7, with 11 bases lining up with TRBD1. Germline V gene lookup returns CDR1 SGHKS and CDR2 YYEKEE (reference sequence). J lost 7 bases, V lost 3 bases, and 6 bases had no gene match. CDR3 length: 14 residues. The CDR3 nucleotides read TGTGCCAGCAGCTATGGACAGGGGGCTGAAGAGCAGTACTTC. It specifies CASSYGQGAEEQYF.

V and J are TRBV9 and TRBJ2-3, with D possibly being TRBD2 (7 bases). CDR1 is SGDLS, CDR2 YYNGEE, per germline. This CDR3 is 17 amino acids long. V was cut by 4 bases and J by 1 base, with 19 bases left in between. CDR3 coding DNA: TGTGCCAGCAGCCCCCTAGGTGGGGGGGCAGGCACAGATACGCAGTATTTT. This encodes CASSPLGGGAGTDTQYF.

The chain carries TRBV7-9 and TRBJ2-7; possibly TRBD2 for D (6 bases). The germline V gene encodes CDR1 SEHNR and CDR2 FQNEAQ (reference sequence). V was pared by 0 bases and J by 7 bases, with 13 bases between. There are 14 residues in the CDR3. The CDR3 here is CASSLAGMAGEQYF. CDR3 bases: TGTGCCAGCAGCTTAGCAGGGATGGCGGGGGAGCAGTACTTC. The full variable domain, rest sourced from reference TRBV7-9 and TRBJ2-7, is DTGVSQNPRHKITKRGQNVTFRCDPISEHNRLYWYRQTLGQGPEFLTYFQNEAQLEKSRLLSDRFSAERPKGSFSTLEIQRTEQGDSAMYLCASSLAGMAGEQYFGPGTRLTVT.

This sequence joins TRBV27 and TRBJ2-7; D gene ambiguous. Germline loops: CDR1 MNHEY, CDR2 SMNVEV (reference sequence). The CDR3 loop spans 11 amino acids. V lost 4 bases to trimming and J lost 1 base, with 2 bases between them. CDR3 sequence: CASSSSYEQYF. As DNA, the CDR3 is TGTGCCAGCAGTTCATCCTACGAGCAGTACTTC.

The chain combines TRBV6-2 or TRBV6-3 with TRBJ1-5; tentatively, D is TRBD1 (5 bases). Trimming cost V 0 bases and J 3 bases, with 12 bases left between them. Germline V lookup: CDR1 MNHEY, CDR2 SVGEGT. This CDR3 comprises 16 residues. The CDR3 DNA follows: TGTGCCAGCAGTTACTCGATCATAGGGGCCAATCAGCCCCAGCATTTT. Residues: CASSYSIIGANQPQHF.

CDR3 loop: CASSEAHTEAFF. The CDR3, as DNA: TGTGCCAGCAGCGAAGCGCACACTGAAGCTTTCTTT. This chain uses TRBV25-1 with TRBJ1-1, with D unclear. The germline V gene encodes CDR1 MGHDK and CDR2 SYGVNS. CDR3 length: 12 residues. Trimming shortened V by 6 bases and J by 3 bases, and 8 bases separated the two germline ends.

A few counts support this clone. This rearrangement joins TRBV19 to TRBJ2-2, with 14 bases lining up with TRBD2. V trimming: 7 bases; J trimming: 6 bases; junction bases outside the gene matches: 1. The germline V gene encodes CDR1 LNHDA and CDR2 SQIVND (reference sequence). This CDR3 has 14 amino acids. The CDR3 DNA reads TGTGCCAGTAAGGGACTAGCGGGAGCCGGGGAGCTGTTTTTT. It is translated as CASKGLAGAGELFF.

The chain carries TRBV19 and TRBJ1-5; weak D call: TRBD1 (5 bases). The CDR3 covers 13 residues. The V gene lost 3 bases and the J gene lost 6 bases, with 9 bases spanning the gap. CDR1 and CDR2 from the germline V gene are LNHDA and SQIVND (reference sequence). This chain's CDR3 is CASSIQGSQPQHF. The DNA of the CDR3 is TGTGCCAGTAGTATTCAGGGAAGTCAGCCCCAGCATTTT.

CDR3 nucleotides: TGTGCCAGCAGTTATTTTGCAGGGGACAATCAGCCCCAGCATTTT. Protein product: CASSYFAGDNQPQHF. The V call is TRBV6-5, the J call TRBJ1-5, with D possibly TRBD1 on 6 matching bases. Germline CDR1 reads MNHEY; CDR2 reads SVGAGI. The CDR3 contains 15 residues. Trimming removed 3 bases from V and 3 bases from J, with 12 bases in between.

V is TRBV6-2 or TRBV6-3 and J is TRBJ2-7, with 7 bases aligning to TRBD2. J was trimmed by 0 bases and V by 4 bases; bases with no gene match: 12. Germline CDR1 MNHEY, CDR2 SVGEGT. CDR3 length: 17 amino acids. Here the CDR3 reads CASSFDGRQTISYEQYF. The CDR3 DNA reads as TGTGCCAGCAGTTTCGACGGGAGGCAAACAATCTCCTACGAGCAGTACTTC.